Listed below are T cell receptor beta chains from one sample, sequenced in a study of blood T cell repertoires in COVID-19. Assay used: immunoSEQ multiplex PCR; TCRdb lists only in-frame clones, some missing. The table shows around 300,000 clones, with roughly 87% occurring only once. What was sequenced was peripheral blood. All receptors come from a man between 18 and 35 years old with active or convalescent COVID-19. Each CDR3 is given without its conserved first and last residue. The order of the fields is CDR3 protein, CDR3 length, V gene, J gene.

ASSYSRVGGYT,11,TRBV6-2/TRBV6-3,TRBJ1-2
ASSIGSGSSYNEQF,14,TRBV19,TRBJ2-1
ASSLIDGLSETQY,13,TRBV7-9,TRBJ2-5
ASSLPTVRNTIY,12,TRBV28,TRBJ1-3
ASSQDWTSGRDTQY,14,TRBV4-1,TRBJ2-3
ASSQDRDAGNTIY,13,TRBV18,TRBJ1-3
SASDLSGRGNEQF,13,TRBV20-1,TRBJ2-1
ASSLVHRLNSRWADTQY,17,TRBV5-4,TRBJ2-3
ASSPIFSGEQY,11,TRBV7-9,TRBJ2-7
ASSHTGSNNEQF,12,TRBV7-6,TRBJ2-1
ASSTAGGGTDTQY,13,TRBV6-4,TRBJ2-3
ASSQSSYNEQF,11,TRBV6-6,TRBJ2-1
ASSFVSGDNEQF,12,TRBV28,TRBJ2-1
ASSQGTRRNIQY,12,TRBV6-6,TRBJ2-4
ASSVKGGSGELF,12,TRBV9,TRBJ2-2
ASSLGIGGGEQY,12,TRBV3-1/TRBV3-2,TRBJ2-7
ASSFYEAGTTNEKLF,15,TRBV28,TRBJ1-4
ASSRSNTGVLYTEAF,15,TRBV28,TRBJ1-1
ASSPRLAGAYNEQF,14,TRBV9,TRBJ2-1
ASSRNSFTGANVLT,14,TRBV4-3,TRBJ2-6
ASSLARQGSGKLF,13,TRBV28,TRBJ1-4
ASSDNYVDTQY,11,TRBV10-1,TRBJ2-3